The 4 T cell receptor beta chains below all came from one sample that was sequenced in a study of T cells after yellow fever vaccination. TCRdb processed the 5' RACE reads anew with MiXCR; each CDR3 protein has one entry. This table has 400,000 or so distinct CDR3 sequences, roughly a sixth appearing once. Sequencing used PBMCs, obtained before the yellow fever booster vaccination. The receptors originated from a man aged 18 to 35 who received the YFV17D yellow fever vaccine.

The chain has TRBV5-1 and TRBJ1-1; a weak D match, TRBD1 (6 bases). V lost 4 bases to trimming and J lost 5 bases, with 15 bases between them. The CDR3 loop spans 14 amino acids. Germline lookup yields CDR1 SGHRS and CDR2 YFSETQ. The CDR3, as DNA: TGCGCCAGCAGCCCACAGGGAGGGGAGACTGAAGCTTTCTTT. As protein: CASSPQGGETEAFF.

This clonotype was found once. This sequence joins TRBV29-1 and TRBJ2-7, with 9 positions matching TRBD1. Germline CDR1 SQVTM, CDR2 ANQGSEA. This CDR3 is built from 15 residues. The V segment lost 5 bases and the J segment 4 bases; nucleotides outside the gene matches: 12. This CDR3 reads CSVCPSGTGIYEQYF. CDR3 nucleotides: TGCAGCGTTTGCCCCTCGGGGACAGGGATATACGAGCAGTACTTC.

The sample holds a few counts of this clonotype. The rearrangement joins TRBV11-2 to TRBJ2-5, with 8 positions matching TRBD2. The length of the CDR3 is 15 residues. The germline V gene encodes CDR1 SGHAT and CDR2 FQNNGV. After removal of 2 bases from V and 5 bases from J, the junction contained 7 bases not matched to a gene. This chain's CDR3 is CASSLYGGAAETQYF. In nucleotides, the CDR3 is TGTGCCAGCAGCTTATACGGGGGGGCCGCGGAGACCCAGTACTTC.

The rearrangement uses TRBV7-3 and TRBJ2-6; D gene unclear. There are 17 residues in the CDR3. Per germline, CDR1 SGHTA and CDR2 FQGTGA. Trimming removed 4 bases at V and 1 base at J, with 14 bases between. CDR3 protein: CASSSYSLKSGANVLTF. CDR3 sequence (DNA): TGTGCCAGCAGCTCATACTCCCTTAAGTCTGGGGCCAACGTCCTGACTTTC.